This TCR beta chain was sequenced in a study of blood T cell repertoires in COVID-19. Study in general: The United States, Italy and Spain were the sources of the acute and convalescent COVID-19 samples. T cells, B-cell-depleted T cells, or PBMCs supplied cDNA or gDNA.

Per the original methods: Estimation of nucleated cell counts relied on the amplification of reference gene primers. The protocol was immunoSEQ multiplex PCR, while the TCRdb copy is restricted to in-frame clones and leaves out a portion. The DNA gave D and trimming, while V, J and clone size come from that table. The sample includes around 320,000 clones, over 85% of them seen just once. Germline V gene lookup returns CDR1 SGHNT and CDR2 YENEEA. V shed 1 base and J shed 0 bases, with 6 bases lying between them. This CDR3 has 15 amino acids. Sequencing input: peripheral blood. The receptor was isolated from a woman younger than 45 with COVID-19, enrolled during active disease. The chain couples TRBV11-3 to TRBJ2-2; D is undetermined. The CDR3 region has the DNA TGTGCCAGCAGCTTAGTACAGTCGAACACCGGGGAGCTGTTTTTT. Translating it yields CASSLVQSNTGELFF.